Listed below are T cell receptor beta chains from one sample, sequenced in a study of response to subunit inactivated influenza vaccine. TCRdb itself ran the RT-PCR reads through MiXCR, one entry per CDR3 protein. Of 800,000 to 1,000,000 distinct CDR3 sequences in the sample, 21% were seen once. Sequenced here: PBMCs from blood, sampled roughly 5 days after vaccination. Receptor source: a man aged 45 to 65 who received an inactivated influenza vaccine. The CDR3 runs from the conserved cysteine through the conserved F or W. A D gene is named only where the DNA matches it firmly. The size entry is marked missing in some rows and otherwise reads once, few, many or a size class.

>-|TRBJ2-1|-|TRBV29-1
CSVVGVSYNEQFF
TGCAGCGTTGTGGGGGTTTCCTACAATGAGCAGTTCTTC
>few|TRBJ2-5|-|TRBV6-5
CASSYGAFQETQYF
TGTGCCAGCAGTTACGGTGCTTTCCAAGAGACCCAGTACTTC
>few|TRBJ2-7|TRBD2|TRBV20-1
CSGERGSYEQYF
TGCAGTGGGGAGCGGGGCTCCTACGAGCAGTACTTC
>-|TRBJ2-1|-|TRBV7-8
CASRPTGPYNEQFF
TGTGCCAGCAGACCCACAGGGCCCTACAATGAGCAGTTCTTC
>-|TRBJ2-4|TRBD1|TRBV20-1
CSARYRGENIQYF
TGCAGTGCTAGGTACAGGGGGGAAAACATTCAGTACTTC
>many|TRBJ2-7|-|TRBV12-3/TRBV12-4
CASSLLGGEQYF
TGTGCCAGCAGTTTATTAGGGGGTGAGCAGTACTTC
>-|TRBJ1-1|TRBD1|TRBV24-1
CATSETGVGNTEAFF
TGTGCCACCAGTGAAACAGGGGTGGGTAACACTGAAGCTTTCTTT
>many|TRBJ2-3|-|TRBV7-9
CASSLDYGRETQYF
TGTGCCAGCAGCTTAGATTACGGGAGAGAGACGCAGTATTTT
>many|TRBJ1-2|-|TRBV12-3/TRBV12-4
CASSLGLGYGYTF
TGTGCCAGCAGTTTGGGGCTAGGGTATGGCTACACCTTC
>-|TRBJ2-7|-|TRBV28
CASSSPVGGISQREQYF
TGTGCCAGCAGTTCCCCCGTCGGCGGGATATCCCAGCGGGAGCAGTACTTC
>few|TRBJ1-5|-|TRBV4-1
CASSQGLGNQPQHF
TGCGCCAGCAGCCAGGGATTGGGCAATCAGCCCCAGCATTTT
>few|TRBJ2-3|-|TRBV5-1
CASSPGTRTSGTDTQYF
TGCGCCAGCAGCCCCGGGACACGGACGTCCGGCACAGATACGCAGTATTTT
>few|TRBJ1-5|-|TRBV19
CASSSRGTGNQPQHF
TGTGCCAGTAGTAGCCGGGGAACGGGCAATCAGCCCCAGCATTTT
>few|TRBJ2-3|TRBD2|TRBV20-1
CSARGLAGPDTQYF
TGCAGTGCCCGAGGACTAGCGGGCCCAGATACGCAGTATTTT
>-|TRBJ2-2|-|TRBV7-9
CASRPRGANTGELFF
TGTGCCAGCAGACCACGGGGGGCTAACACCGGGGAGCTGTTTTTT
>-|TRBJ2-5|-|TRBV7-9
CASSARPVQETQYF
TGTGCCAGCAGCGCGCGTCCCGTTCAAGAGACCCAGTACTTC
>-|TRBJ1-1|TRBD1|TRBV6-1
CASSQPGQGFTEAFF
TGTGCCAGCAGTCAGCCGGGACAGGGATTCACTGAAGCTTTCTTT
>-|TRBJ2-3|TRBD2|TRBV11-2
CASSLVWTSGRRTDTQYF
TGTGCCAGCAGCTTAGTTTGGACTAGCGGGAGGAGAACAGATACGCAGTATTTT
>-|TRBJ2-1|-|TRBV7-2
CASSLAPTGVQFF
TGTGCCAGCAGCTTAGCGCCCACTGGGGTGCAGTTCTTC
>few|TRBJ2-1|-|TRBV20-1
CSATVLSSYNEQFF
TGCAGTGCTACGGTCCTTAGCTCCTACAATGAGCAGTTCTTC
>-|TRBJ2-1|-|TRBV6-5
CASSYSLVRNEQFF
TGTGCCAGCAGTTACTCTTTAGTTCGCAATGAGCAGTTCTTC
>-|TRBJ2-2|-|TRBV5-1
CASSLLEGAAGELFF
TGCGCCAGCAGCTTGTTGGAGGGGGCGGCCGGGGAGCTGTTTTTT
>-|TRBJ2-5|-|TRBV11-2
CASSLVLATETQYF
TGTGCCAGCAGCTTAGTACTAGCCACGGAGACCCAGTACTTC
>few|TRBJ1-1|-|TRBV10-3
CAIRDGQSHTEAFF
TGTGCCATCAGAGACGGACAGAGCCACACTGAAGCTTTCTTT
>few|TRBJ2-7|-|TRBV5-1
CASSDPSSTYEQYF
TGCGCCAGCAGCGATCCCAGTTCCACCTACGAGCAGTACTTC
>few|TRBJ2-5|-|TRBV4-3
CASSQNREGTQYF
TGCGCCAGCAGCCAAAACCGGGAAGGGACCCAGTACTTC
>few|TRBJ2-3|TRBD2|TRBV4-2
CASSQQTSGGVNTQYF
TGTGCCAGCAGCCAACAAACTAGCGGGGGGGTGAATACGCAGTATTTT
>few|TRBJ1-2|-|TRBV5-1
CASSSRRRRGYTF
TGCGCCAGCAGCTCTAGAAGACGGCGTGGCTACACCTTC
>few|TRBJ2-1|-|TRBV20-1
CSASGMRVINNEQFF
TGCAGTGCTAGTGGGATGCGGGTAATAAACAATGAGCAGTTCTTC
>few|TRBJ2-5|-|TRBV7-2
CASSFAQSQETQYF
TGTGCCAGCAGCTTTGCACAGTCCCAAGAGACCCAGTACTTC
>-|TRBJ1-4|-|TRBV13
CASSRKQAPLNEKLFF
TGTGCCAGCAGCCGTAAACAGGCTCCCCTTAATGAAAAACTGTTTTTT
>-|TRBJ2-1|TRBD2|TRBV12-3/TRBV12-4
CASRSSGGRGWNEQFF
TGTGCCAGCAGGTCTAGCGGGGGGCGGGGTTGGAATGAGCAGTTCTTC
>-|TRBJ1-1|TRBD1|TRBV10-3
CAISDPGTENTEAFF
TGTGCCATCAGTGATCCCGGGACAGAGAACACTGAAGCTTTCTTT
>-|TRBJ2-1|TRBD2|TRBV20-1
CSADLAGGGDEQFF
TGCAGTGCCGACCTAGCGGGAGGGGGGGATGAGCAGTTCTTC
>-|TRBJ1-1|-|TRBV6-2/TRBV6-3
CASSSLKGTEAFF
TGTGCCAGCAGTTCCCTCAAGGGGACTGAAGCTTTCTTT
>-|TRBJ2-7|TRBD2|TRBV5-1
CASSPGTSGPLSYEQYF
TGCGCCAGCAGCCCAGGGACTAGCGGGCCGCTCTCCTACGAGCAGTACTTC
>few|TRBJ2-7|TRBD2|TRBV7-9
CASSQTSGRVYEQYF
TGTGCCAGCAGCCAAACTAGCGGGAGGGTCTACGAGCAGTACTTC
>few|TRBJ2-2|-|TRBV7-2
CASSFTPGGELFF
TGTGCCAGCAGCTTCACCCCCGGCGGGGAGCTGTTTTTT
>-|TRBJ2-3|TRBD2|TRBV20-1
CSASSASGAADTQYF
TGCAGTGCTAGTTCGGCTAGCGGGGCGGCAGATACGCAGTATTTT
>-|TRBJ1-2|-|TRBV6-5
CASSYSYRASEGYTF
TGTGCCAGCAGTTACTCGTACAGGGCGAGTGAGGGCTACACCTTC
>-|TRBJ2-5|TRBD1|TRBV11-2
CASSLWDRVETQYF
TGTGCCAGCAGCTTGTGGGACAGGGTAGAGACCCAGTACTTC
>-|TRBJ2-7|TRBD2|TRBV7-2
CASSLASGFYEQYF
TGTGCCAGCAGCTTAGCTAGCGGGTTCTACGAGCAGTACTTC